Given below is one T cell receptor beta chain in context. This specimen belongs to a study of blood T cell repertoires in COVID-19. Sequencing was performed with immunoSEQ multiplex PCR; in TCRdb, only in-frame clones are kept and a portion is missing. The sample has about 480,000 clones, 88% seen once. The CDR3 extends over 15 amino acids. The V gene's germline CDR1 is SGHRS and CDR2 YFSETQ. Trimming at V came to 3 bases and at J to 1 base, leaving 5 bases not matched to a gene. Cohort placement rested on clinical history that participants reported themselves. Sequenced: PBMCs or T cells enriched from blood (not recorded which). The TCR originated in a woman aged 40 to 49 who had recovered from COVID-19. The chain recombines TRBV5-1 with TRBJ2-7, with 9 positions matching TRBD1. CDR3 bases: TGCGCCAGCAGCTCAACAGGGGGCGCGTCCTACGAGCAGTACTTC. Translating it yields CASSSTGGASYEQYF.